This T cell receptor (beta chain) is drawn from a study of T cell responses to AZD1222 COVID-19 vaccine. Study-wide results and limits: After two AZD1222 doses, spike-specific TCR breadth and depth rose versus day 0. Females made up more of the donors, who were largely white British, and clonal diversity may have come out too low. Nearly half of unique spike-specific TCRs reportedly avoided B.1.351 and B.1.1.7 mutated regions.

Concerning this clone: Antigen specificity is unknown.

Germline V gene lookup returns CDR1 MNHNY and CDR2 SVGAGI (reference sequence). The CDR3 has 15 amino acids. Trimming took 2 bases from V and 5 from J; bases not matched to a gene: 3. Clones were read by immunoSEQ multiplex PCR, and TCRdb kept only the in-frame ones, dropping some. The sample has about 47,000 clones; around four fifths are singletons. The genes are TRBV6-6 and TRBJ2-2, with TRBD1 matching over 9 bases. Specimen: peripheral blood, collected 28 days after the second dose of the MenACWY control vaccine. This clonotype originated in an adult who received the MenACWY meningococcal vaccine as a control. The CDR3 spells CASSYRGQGTGELFF. In DNA, the CDR3 is TGTGCCAGCAGTTACCGGGGACAGGGAACCGGGGAGCTGTTTTTT.